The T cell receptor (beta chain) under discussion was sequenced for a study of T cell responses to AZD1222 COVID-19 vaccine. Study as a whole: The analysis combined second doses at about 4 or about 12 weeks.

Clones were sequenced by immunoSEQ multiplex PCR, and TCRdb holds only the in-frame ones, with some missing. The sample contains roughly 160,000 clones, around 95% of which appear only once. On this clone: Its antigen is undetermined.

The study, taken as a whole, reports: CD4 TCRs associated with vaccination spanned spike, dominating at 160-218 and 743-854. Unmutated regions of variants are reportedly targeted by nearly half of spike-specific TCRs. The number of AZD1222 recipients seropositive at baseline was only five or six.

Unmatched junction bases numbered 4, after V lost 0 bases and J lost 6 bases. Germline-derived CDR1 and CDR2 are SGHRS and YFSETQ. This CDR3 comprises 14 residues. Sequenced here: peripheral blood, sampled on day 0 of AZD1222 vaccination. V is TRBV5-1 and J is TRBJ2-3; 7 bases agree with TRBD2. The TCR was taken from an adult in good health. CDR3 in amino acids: CASSLGGSADTQYF. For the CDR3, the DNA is TGCGCCAGCAGCTTGGGCGGGAGCGCCGATACGCAGTATTTT. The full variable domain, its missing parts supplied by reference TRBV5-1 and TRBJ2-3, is KAGVTQTPRYLIKTRGQQVTLSCSPISGHRSVSWYQQTPGQGLQFLFEYFSETQRNKGNFPGRFSGRQFSNSRSEMNVSTLELGDSALYLCASSLGGSADTQYFGPGTRLTVL.